Below are 2 T cell receptor beta chains sequenced from a single sample in a study of CD8 T cells in ankylosing spondylitis listed by TCRdb under 2017. Receptor amplification or capture employed 5' RACE. The sequencer was an Illumina HiSeq 2500. TCRdb reprocessed the public reads (quality trimming at Q25 with fastp, clone calling with MiXCR) and kept in-frame beta chains. Merged by CDR3 protein, the rows form single entries marked with the most common genes and DNA. Recorded for this sample are 270,000 or so distinct CDR3 sequences; 18% of them occurred a single time. In total, the top ten clones hold approximately 32% of the sample. Sequencing used blood, either unsorted or a sorted T cell fraction (not recorded which). The receptors derive from a male donor with ankylosing spondylitis or in good health (not recorded which).

The V and J genes are TRBV20-1 and TRBJ2-7; 9 bases line up with TRBD2. Looked up from germline, CDR1 is DFQATT and CDR2 is SNEGSKA (reference sequence). The CDR3 consists of 14 residues. The ends lost 2 bases at V and 3 bases at J; junction bases unmatched: 5. The CDR3 here is CSARSRLAVYEQYF. CDR3 nucleotides: TGCAGTGCTAGATCGAGACTAGCGGTCTACGAGCAGTACTTC.

This chain joins TRBV5-1 and TRBJ2-7; no definite D call. Between the trimmed V and J ends, which lost 0 bases and 0 bases, there was a span of 13 bases. Germline V gene sequence: CDR1 SGHRS, CDR2 YFSETQ. CDR3 length equals 16 residues. The CDR3 is CASSLGSGQSSYEQYF. CDR3 nucleotides: TGCGCCAGCAGCTTGGGCTCAGGCCAGAGCTCCTACGAGCAGTACTTC. The full variable domain, its missing parts supplied by reference TRBV5-1 and TRBJ2-7, is KAGVTQTPRYLIKTRGQQVTLSCSPISGHRSVSWYQQTPGQGLQFLFEYFSETQRNKGNFPGRFSGRQFSNSRSEMNVSTLELGDSALYLCASSLGSGQSSYEQYFGPGTRLTVT.